This T cell receptor (beta chain) stems from a study of beta chain features in type 1 diabetes. The investigators reverse transcribed all of the isolated RNA, so they sequenced expressed TCRB transcripts. Sequenced by immunoSEQ multiplex PCR; TCRdb stores in-frame clones only, minus some. The sample holds hundreds of thousands of clones, about 29% seen once. This CDR3 has 15 amino acids. Trimming took off 5 bases at V and 3 bases at J, with 13 bases between the two ends. Germline V gene data show CDR1 as SEHNR and CDR2 as FQNEAQ (reference sequence). The TCR was taken from a man younger than 35 in good health. The material sequenced was naive CD4+ T cells from blood. This chain uses TRBV7-9 with TRBJ2-2; the D gene is possibly TRBD2 (6 bases). This CDR3 is CASSRGLLDTGELFF. The CDR3 DNA is TGTGCCAGCAGCCGGGGACTCTTAGACACCGGGGAGCTGTTTTTT.